The rows below give T cell receptor beta chains drawn from one sample of a study of CD8+CD57+ T cells in acquired aplastic anemia. TCRdb independently ran MiXCR on the reads; one entry per CDR3 protein. Here the sample spans hundreds of thousands of distinct CDR3 sequences, 25% to 40% being singletons. The specimen sequenced was sorted CD4+, CD8+, or CD8+CD57+ T cells (not recorded which) from PBMCs. These receptor sequences come from a human donor with aplastic anemia. CDR3s include the opening cysteine and the closing phenylalanine or tryptophan. Each record gives: D gene, clone size, V gene, J gene, CDR3 protein, CDR3 DNA. D genes are given only for firm matches. The size field is filled for only some rows; it gives once, few, many or a size class.

>-|few|TRBV11-2|TRBJ1-3
CASSLGVRTSGNTIYF
TGTGCCAGCAGCTTAGGGGTCAGGACCTCTGGAAACACCATATATTTT
>TRBD1|many|TRBV19|TRBJ2-5
CASSKDREETQYF
TGTGCCAGTAGTAAGGACAGGGAAGAGACCCAGTACTTC
>TRBD1|-|TRBV11-2|TRBJ2-3
CASRFTTGARADTQYF
TGTGCCAGCCGCTTTACGACAGGGGCCAGGGCAGATACGCAGTATTTT
>-|-|TRBV28|TRBJ1-1
CASRAQGNVAFF
TGTGCCAGCAGGGCTCAGGGGAATGTAGCTTTCTTT
>-|few|TRBV20-1|TRBJ1-1
CSAFDSLRNTEAFF
TGCAGTGCTTTCGATTCGCTACGGAACACTGAAGCTTTCTTT
>-|many|TRBV19|TRBJ1-1
CASSIVAAHTEAFF
TGTGCCAGTAGTATAGTGGCAGCCCACACTGAAGCTTTCTTT
>TRBD2|few|TRBV19|TRBJ2-3
CASTLGAGVGTDTQYF
TGTGCCAGTACCTTAGGCGCGGGGGTAGGCACAGATACGCAGTATTTT
>-|-|TRBV30|TRBJ1-1
CAGSDTEAFF
TGTGCCGGATCGGACACTGAAGCTTTCTTT
>TRBD1|many|TRBV13|TRBJ2-7
CASSVGTGNNYEQYF
TGTGCCAGCAGCGTAGGGACAGGGAATAACTACGAGCAGTACTTC
>-|few|TRBV7-9|TRBJ2-5
CASSTGTWETQYF
TGTGCCAGCAGCACTGGGACTTGGGAGACCCAGTACTTC
>TRBD1|few|TRBV5-1|TRBJ2-5
CASLPMGGRGHEETQYF
TGCGCCAGCCTCCCAATGGGGGGCAGGGGGCATGAAGAGACCCAGTACTTC
>-|many|TRBV19|TRBJ2-3
CASSRRRGGFDTQYF
TGTGCCAGTAGTCGCCGGAGAGGGGGTTTTGATACGCAGTATTTT
>TRBD1|-|TRBV2|TRBJ1-2
CAWTGGQYGYTF
TGTGCCTGGACAGGGGGTCAGTATGGCTACACCTTC
>TRBD1|-|TRBV5-8|TRBJ2-3
CASSLQGAKDTQYF
TGTGCCAGCAGCTTACAGGGGGCAAAAGATACGCAGTATTTT
>TRBD1|many|TRBV9|TRBJ1-2
CASSVGGGDRDYGYTF
TGTGCCAGCAGCGTAGGGGGTGGGGACAGGGACTATGGCTACACCTTC
>TRBD1|-|TRBV5-1|TRBJ1-1
CASSSGQGFIEAFF
TGCGCCAGCAGCTCGGGACAGGGGTTTATTGAAGCTTTCTTT
>-|few|TRBV20-1|TRBJ2-2
CSARDSRTKGTGELFF
TGCAGTGCTAGAGACTCCAGGACGAAGGGCACCGGGGAGCTGTTTTTT
>-|-|TRBV5-6|TRBJ1-1
CASAGDTEAFF
TGTGCCAGCGCGGGGGATACTGAAGCTTTCTTT
>TRBD1|-|TRBV11-1|TRBJ1-1
CASSLVGTGSQSTEAFF
TGTGCCAGCAGCTTAGTCGGGACAGGAAGTCAGAGCACTGAAGCTTTCTTT
>TRBD2|few|TRBV5-1|TRBJ2-1
CASSGLRGPSGRAGDEQFF
TGCGCCAGCAGCGGACTCAGGGGGCCTAGCGGGAGGGCCGGGGATGAGCAGTTCTTC
>-|-|TRBV4-1|TRBJ2-7
CASSQEGRIYEQYF
TGCGCCAGCAGCCAAGAAGGCCGGATCTACGAGCAGTACTTC
>TRBD1|-|TRBV29-1|TRBJ1-1
CSVTGVENTEAFF
TGCAGCGTTACAGGGGTCGAAAACACTGAAGCTTTCTTT
>-|-|TRBV24-1|TRBJ2-7
CATGRDYEQYF
TGTGCCACCGGCCGGGACTACGAGCAGTACTTC
>-|-|TRBV5-1|TRBJ1-2
CASSSTESGGGYTF
TGCGCCAGCAGCTCGACCGAATCAGGCGGTGGCTACACCTTC
>-|few|TRBV12-3/TRBV12-4|TRBJ2-2
CASSLDFGGELFF
TGTGCCAGCAGTTTAGACTTCGGCGGGGAGCTGTTTTTT
>TRBD1|few|TRBV9|TRBJ1-1
CASSVHQGGFESAFF
TGTGCCAGCAGCGTCCACCAGGGGGGGTTCGAGTCAGCTTTCTTT
>-|-|TRBV12-3/TRBV12-4|TRBJ1-5
CASSLGTPYQPQHF
TGTGCCAGCAGTTTAGGGACACCTTATCAGCCCCAGCATTTT
>-|-|TRBV5-4|TRBJ2-2
CASSLAQRALNTGELFF
TGTGCCAGCAGCTTGGCCCAGCGGGCATTGAACACCGGGGAGCTGTTTTTT
>-|many|TRBV24-1|TRBJ2-3
CATSEPGGKYTDTQYF
TGTGCCACCAGTGAGCCAGGAGGAAAGTACACAGATACGCAGTATTTT
>-|many|TRBV19|TRBJ1-5
CASSTLGPQHF
TGTGCCAGTAGTACCCTGGGGCCCCAGCATTTT
>TRBD1|few|TRBV15|TRBJ2-7
CATGSWDRAYEQYF
TGTGCCACCGGATCCTGGGACAGGGCCTACGAGCAGTACTTC
>TRBD1|many|TRBV20-1|TRBJ1-2
CSARPPMGQPGYGYTF
TGCAGTGCTAGACCCCCTATGGGACAGCCGGGGTATGGCTACACCTTC
>TRBD2|few|TRBV2|TRBJ2-1
CASSWKTMTSGRDEQFF
TGTGCCAGCAGTTGGAAGACGATGACTAGCGGGAGGGATGAGCAGTTCTTC
>-|-|TRBV6-5|TRBJ1-5
CASWGFDQPQHF
TGTGCCAGCTGGGGTTTCGATCAGCCCCAGCATTTT
>-|many|TRBV4-2|TRBJ2-5
CASSPQEQETQYF
TGTGCCAGCAGCCCCCAGGAACAAGAGACCCAGTACTTC
>-|many|TRBV20-1|TRBJ2-7
CSGTDDSYEQYF
TGCAGTGGCACGGACGACTCCTACGAGCAGTACTTC
>-|-|TRBV10-1|TRBJ1-6
CASSENDSYSPLHF
TGCGCCAGCAGTGAGAACGACAGCTATTCACCCCTCCACTTT
>-|few|TRBV15|TRBJ1-1
CATSRDRGWNTEAFF
TGTGCCACCAGCAGGGACAGAGGATGGAACACTGAAGCTTTCTTT
>-|few|TRBV6-4|TRBJ2-5
CASSSARRPQLDQYF
TGTGCCAGCAGTTCCGCTAGGAGACCCCAACTAGACCAGTACTTC
>TRBD1|-|TRBV4-2|TRBJ1-2
CASSSDRVAGGYTF
TGTGCCAGCAGCTCGGACAGGGTGGCAGGTGGCTACACCTTC
>-|few|TRBV5-1|TRBJ1-3
CASSRDTGNTIYF
TGCGCCAGCAGCCGGGACACTGGAAACACCATATATTTT
>-|few|TRBV5-6|TRBJ1-5
CASSFRENQPQHF
TGTGCCAGCAGCTTTCGAGAGAACCAGCCCCAGCATTTT
>-|few|TRBV4-3|TRBJ1-6
CASSQDSQSSYNSPLHF
TGCGCCAGCAGCCAAGATTCCCAGAGCTCCTATAATTCACCCCTCCACTTT
>-|many|TRBV3-1|TRBJ1-2
CASSHSYGYTF
TGTGCCAGCAGCCACTCATATGGCTACACCTTC
>-|-|TRBV29-1|TRBJ1-1
CSVGTEAFF
TGCAGCGTTGGGACTGAAGCTTTCTTT
>TRBD1|few|TRBV19|TRBJ1-5
CASSIVFDRAEGVNQPQHF
TGTGCCAGTAGTATTGTTTTTGACAGGGCAGAGGGAGTAAATCAGCCCCAGCATTTT
>TRBD1|-|TRBV11-2|TRBJ2-1
CASSLNAGTGYNEQFF
TGTGCCAGCAGCCTTAATGCCGGGACAGGATACAATGAGCAGTTCTTC
>-|few|TRBV5-6|TRBJ2-6
CVSSNSGANVLTF
TGTGTCAGCTCCAATTCTGGGGCCAACGTCCTGACTTTC